This T cell receptor beta chain emerged from a study of T cells in Graves' hyperthyroidism and ophthalmopathy. What was amplified from RNA transcripts were TCR beta CDR3 regions. TCR CDR3 underwent first-round RT-PCR with the HTBI primer set. TCRdb ran MiXCR on the multiplex PCR reads and lists one entry per CDR3 protein. The profile covers 250,000 to 300,000 distinct CDR3 sequences, with approximately 15% appearing a single time and 13% taken by the ten largest. The V gene's germline CDR1 is LNHNV and CDR2 YYDKDF (reference sequence). The CDR3 runs 16 residues. V was pared by 0 bases and J by 7 bases, with 8 bases of the junction left unmatched. The sample holds many counts of this clonotype. It was at first hyperthyroidism diagnosis, before any ophthalmopathy symptoms, that the blood sample was taken.

The chain combines TRBV15 with TRBJ2-4; 8 bases fit TRBD2. The specimen was blood. The sequence was obtained from a woman between 40 and 50 years old with Graves' hyperthyroidism that later progressed to Graves' ophthalmopathy. The CDR3 DNA follows: TGTGCCACCAGCAGAGATGCGGTCGGGGGGGTCAACATTCAGTACTTC. It translates to CATSRDAVGGVNIQYF. Together with reference TRBV15 and TRBJ2-4, the CDR3 gives the full variable domain: DAMVIQNPRYQVTQFGKPVTLSCSQTLNHNVMYWYQQKSSQAPKLLFHYYDKDFNNEADTPDNFQSRRPNTSFCFLDIRSPGLGDTAMYLCATSRDAVGGVNIQYFGAGTRLSVL.